This record concerns one T cell receptor beta chain sequence. TCRdb used MiXCR to reprocess the RT-PCR reads, holding one entry per CDR3 protein. Of about a million distinct CDR3 sequences listed, roughly 18% are singletons. The record originates from a study of patients and donors after allogeneic stem cell transplantation. The germline V gene encodes CDR1 ENHRY and CDR2 SYGVKD. V lost 0 bases, J lost 8 bases, and 5 bases stayed unmatched. CDR3 length equals 14 residues. This clonotype was sampled from a human donor who was either an allogeneic HSCT recipient or a stem cell or donor lymphocyte infusion donor (not recorded which). It is not recorded whose cells these are; they may come from a transplant donor. The sample consisted of blood, either unsorted or a sorted T cell fraction (not recorded which). The chain uses TRBV10-3 and TRBJ1-1; 8 bases agree with TRBD1. The CDR3 DNA follows: TGTGCCATCAGTGAGTCCAGGGGGCGAGGGGAAGCTTTCTTT. Amino acid sequence: CAISESRGRGEAFF.